This T cell receptor (beta chain) derives from a study of T cell changes during pregnancy in multiple sclerosis. Sequenced by immunoSEQ multiplex PCR; TCRdb stores in-frame clones only, minus some. The profile shows 85,000 to 100,000 clones, almost 95% of them singletons. Sequencing used peripheral blood, obtained in the first trimester of pregnancy. This clonotype was obtained from a female donor with multiple sclerosis, enrolled in a pregnancy study.

In nucleotides, the CDR3 is TGTGCCAGCAGAATAGCGGGGCTCACAGATACGCAGTATTTT. Amino acid sequence: CASRIAGLTDTQYF. This chain connects TRBV5-4 to TRBJ2-3; 8 bases fit TRBD2. The CDR3 is 14 amino acids. The germline V gene encodes CDR1 SGHNT and CDR2 YYREEE (reference sequence). V was pared by 5 bases and J by 2 bases, with 4 bases of the junction left unmatched. Based on the CDR3 plus reference TRBV5-4 and TRBJ2-3, the full variable domain is ETGVTQSPTHLIKTRGQQVTLRCSSQSGHNTVSWYQQALGQGPQFIFQYYREEENGRGNFPPRFSGLQFPNYSSELNVNALELDDSALYLCASRIAGLTDTQYFGPGTRLTVL.